The 13 T cell receptor beta chains below come from one sample, sequenced in a study of CD8 T cells in Susac syndrome. Reverse transcription of about 0.45 to 1 ug RNA was carried out with random hexamers. TCRdb redid the calling of the immunoSEQ multiplex PCR reads with MiXCR, one entry per CDR3 protein. The sample lists roughly 200,000 distinct CDR3 sequences; roughly 94% were seen once. Sequenced sample: CD4+ T cells from PBMCs. The receptors shown here come from a human donor with Susac syndrome.

The V call is TRBV5-1, the J call TRBJ1-3, with unresolved D. Germline V gene lookup returns CDR1 SGHRS and CDR2 YFSETQ. Trimming cost V 0 bases and J 3 bases, with 10 bases left between them. The CDR3 loop spans 15 amino acids. The CDR3 coding sequence is TGCGCCAGCAGCTTGGCGGGTGCGAATGGAAACACCATATATTTT. Amino acids: CASSLAGANGNTIYF.

This chain connects TRBV6-4 to TRBJ1-6; D call uncertain. Between the trimmed V and J ends, which lost 3 bases and 7 bases, there was a span of 10 bases. CDR1 MRHNA and CDR2 SNTAGT come from the germline V gene. The CDR3 is made up of 14 amino acids. The CDR3 DNA reads as TGTGCCAGCAGTGATGAGACCACAAATTCACCCCTCCACTTT. Its translation is CASSDETTNSPLHF.

The V gene is TRBV20-1, the J gene TRBJ1-4, with a weak D call TRBD1 (6 bases). There are 13 residues in the CDR3. V lost 4 bases to trimming and J lost 8 bases, with 14 bases between them. Germline loops: CDR1 DFQATT, CDR2 SNEGSKA (reference sequence). The CDR3 is CSANGQFQEKLFF. The CDR3 DNA reads as TGCAGTGCTAACGGACAGTTTCAAGAAAAACTGTTTTTT.

The chain uses TRBV12-3 or TRBV12-4 and TRBJ1-2; 7 bases are shared with TRBD1. The CDR3 contains 15 residues. Losses at the gene ends were 0 bases for V and 0 bases for J; bases not matched to a gene: 1. CDR3: CASSLAGGPNYGYTF. CDR3 sequence (DNA): TGTGCCAGCAGTTTAGCAGGGGGCCCTAACTATGGCTACACCTTC.

The gene calls are TRBV4-2 and TRBJ2-3; the match to TRBD1 covers 7 bases. V shed 3 bases, J shed 6 bases, and the junction held 6 bases outside the gene matches. Germline V gene lookup returns CDR1 LGHNA and CDR2 YNFKEQ. This CDR3 has 14 amino acids. The CDR3 region has the DNA TGTGCCAGCAGCCACTTCGGACAGGTTGATACGCAGTATTTT. This encodes CASSHFGQVDTQYF.

The chain combines TRBV7-9 with TRBJ2-2; no clear D. The CDR3 consists of 12 residues. The germline CDR1 and CDR2 sequences are SEHNR and FQNEAQ (reference sequence). V shed 5 bases and J shed 8 bases, with 9 bases lying between them. In DNA, the CDR3 is TGTGCCAGCAGCCCCCAGGCAGGGGAGCTGTTTTTT. Encoded protein: CASSPQAGELFF.

This chain connects TRBV15 to TRBJ1-3, with a tentative D call TRBD1 (5 bases). This CDR3 is 15 amino acids long. Germline-derived CDR1 and CDR2 are LNHNV and YYDKDF (reference sequence). V lost 1 base and J 4 bases, leaving 11 bases between the germline ends. The CDR3 reads CATSRGGESGNTIYF. The CDR3 nucleotides read TGTGCCACCAGCAGAGGGGGGGAATCGGGAAACACCATATATTTT.

Regarding this clonotype: A junction boundary mismatches the germline segment, possibly from a read error. The chain joins TRBV10-3 to TRBJ2-7, with unresolved D. Germline V gives CDR1 ENHRY, CDR2 SYGVKD. The CDR3 is made up of 12 amino acids. CDR3 in amino acids: CATSESGYEQYF. In DNA, the CDR3 is TGTGCCACCAGTGAGTCCGGCTACGAGCAGTACTTC.

This clonotype occurred once. This rearrangement joins TRBV5-1 to TRBJ2-6; D is uncertain. The CDR3 spans 16 residues. Trimming stripped 1 base from V and 0 bases from J, with 8 bases between. Germline CDR1 SGHRS, CDR2 YFSETQ. The CDR3 is CASSLSGASGANVLTF. CDR3 DNA: TGCGCCAGCAGCTTGTCCGGAGCCTCTGGGGCCAACGTCCTGACTTTC.

The chain uses TRBV12-3 or TRBV12-4 and TRBJ1-1; the match to TRBD1 covers 11 bases. Trimming removed 4 bases from V and 4 bases from J; junction bases left unmatched: 5. The CDR3 contains 15 residues. The CDR3 sequence: CASSSSGTGGTEAFF. The CDR3, as DNA: TGTGCCAGCAGTTCCTCCGGGACAGGGGGCACTGAAGCTTTCTTT.

The V gene is TRBV29-1, the J gene TRBJ1-1; 7 nucleotides match TRBD1. The CDR3 is 14 amino acids. Looked up from germline, CDR1 is SQVTM and CDR2 is ANQGSEA. V shed 3 bases and J 4 bases; nucleotides not matched to a gene: 8. The CDR3 is CSVDGRQGGTEAFF. The DNA for the CDR3 is TGCAGCGTTGATGGGAGACAGGGTGGCACTGAAGCTTTCTTT. The variable domain in full, with the rest retrieved from reference TRBV29-1 and TRBJ1-1, is SAVISQKPSRDICQRGTSLTIQCQVDSQVTMMFWYRQQPGQSLTLIATANQGSEATYESGFVIDKFPISRPNLTFSTLTVSNMSPEDSSIYLCSVDGRQGGTEAFFGQGTRLTVV.

The chain employs TRBV15 and TRBJ1-1; 7 bases line up with TRBD1. Germline trimming cut 0 bases from V and 6 bases from J; bases unmatched to any gene: 13. Per the germline V gene, CDR1 is LNHNV and CDR2 is YYDKDF (reference sequence). The CDR3 extends over 17 amino acids. The CDR3 DNA is TGTGCCACCAGCAGAGATGGTTTTGGTCAGGGGGACGCTGAAGCTTTCTTT. Translation gives CATSRDGFGQGDAEAFF.

V is TRBV19 and J is TRBJ2-1; 9 positions agree with TRBD1. The germline gives CDR1 LNHDA, CDR2 SQIVND (reference sequence). The CDR3 loop spans 15 amino acids. The trim removed 3 bases at V and 9 bases at J, leaving 9 bases unmatched. As DNA, the CDR3 is TGTGCCAGTAGTATCTTGATACAGGGGGCGGCTGAGCAGTTCTTC. It translates to CASSILIQGAAEQFF.